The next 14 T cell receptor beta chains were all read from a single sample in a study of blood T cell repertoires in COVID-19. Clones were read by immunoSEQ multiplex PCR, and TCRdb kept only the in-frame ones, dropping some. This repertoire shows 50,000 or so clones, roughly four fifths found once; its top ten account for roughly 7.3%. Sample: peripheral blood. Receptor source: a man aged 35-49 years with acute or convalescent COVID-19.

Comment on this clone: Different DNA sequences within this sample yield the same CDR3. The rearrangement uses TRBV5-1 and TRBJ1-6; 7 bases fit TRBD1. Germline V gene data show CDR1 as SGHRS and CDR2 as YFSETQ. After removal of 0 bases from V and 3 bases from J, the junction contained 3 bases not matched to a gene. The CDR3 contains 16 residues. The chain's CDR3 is CASSLEQGVYNSPLHF. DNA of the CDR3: TGCGCCAGCAGCTTGGAGCAGGGGGTCTATAATTCACCCCTCCACTTT.

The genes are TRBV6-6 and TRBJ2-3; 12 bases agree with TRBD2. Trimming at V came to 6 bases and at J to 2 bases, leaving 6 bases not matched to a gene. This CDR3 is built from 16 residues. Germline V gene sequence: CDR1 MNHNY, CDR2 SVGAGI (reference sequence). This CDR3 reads CASRTGTSGLTDTQYF. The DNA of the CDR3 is TGTGCCAGCAGGACCGGGACTAGCGGGCTCACAGATACGCAGTATTTT.

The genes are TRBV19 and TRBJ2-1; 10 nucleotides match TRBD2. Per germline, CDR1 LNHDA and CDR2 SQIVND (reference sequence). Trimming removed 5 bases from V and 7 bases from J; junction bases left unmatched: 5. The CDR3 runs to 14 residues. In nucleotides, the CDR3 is TGTGCCAGTAGTCGGACTAGCGGCCGGAATGAGCAGTTCTTC. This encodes CASSRTSGRNEQFF.

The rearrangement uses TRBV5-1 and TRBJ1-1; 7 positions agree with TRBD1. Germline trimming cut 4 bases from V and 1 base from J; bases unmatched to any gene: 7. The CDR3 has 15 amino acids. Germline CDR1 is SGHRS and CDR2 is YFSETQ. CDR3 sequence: CASSPSGTANTEAFF. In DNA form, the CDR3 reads TGCGCCAGCAGCCCTTCCGGGACAGCGAACACTGAAGCTTTCTTT.

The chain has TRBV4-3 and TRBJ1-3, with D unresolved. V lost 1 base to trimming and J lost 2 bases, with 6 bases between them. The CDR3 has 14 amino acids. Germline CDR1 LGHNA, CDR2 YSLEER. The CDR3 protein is CASSQGRAGNTIYF. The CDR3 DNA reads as TGCGCCAGCAGCCAAGGGAGGGCTGGAAACACCATATATTTT.

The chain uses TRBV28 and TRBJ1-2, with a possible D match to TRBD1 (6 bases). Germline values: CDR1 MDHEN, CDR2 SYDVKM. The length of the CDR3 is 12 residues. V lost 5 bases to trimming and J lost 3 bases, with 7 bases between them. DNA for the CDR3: TGTGCCAGCAGTAAGGGGGACTATGGCTACACCTTC. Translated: CASSKGDYGYTF.

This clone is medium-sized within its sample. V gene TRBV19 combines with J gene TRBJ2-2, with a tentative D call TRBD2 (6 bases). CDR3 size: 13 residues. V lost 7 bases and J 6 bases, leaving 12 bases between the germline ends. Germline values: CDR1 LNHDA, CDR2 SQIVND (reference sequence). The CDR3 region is CASKGREAGELFF. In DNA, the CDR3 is TGTGCCAGTAAAGGCAGGGAGGCCGGGGAGCTGTTTTTT.

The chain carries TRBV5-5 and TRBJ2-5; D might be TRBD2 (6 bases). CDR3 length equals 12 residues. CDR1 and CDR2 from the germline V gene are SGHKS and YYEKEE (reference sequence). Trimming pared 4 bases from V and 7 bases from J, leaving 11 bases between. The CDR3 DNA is TGTGCCAGCAGCCTCCCGGGGGTGACCCAGTACTTC. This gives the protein CASSLPGVTQYF.

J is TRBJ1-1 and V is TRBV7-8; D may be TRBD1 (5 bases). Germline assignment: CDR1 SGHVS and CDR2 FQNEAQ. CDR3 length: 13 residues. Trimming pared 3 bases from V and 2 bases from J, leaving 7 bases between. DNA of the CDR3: TGTGCCAGCAGCTTTACAGGAAACACTGAAGCTTTCTTT. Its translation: CASSFTGNTEAFF.

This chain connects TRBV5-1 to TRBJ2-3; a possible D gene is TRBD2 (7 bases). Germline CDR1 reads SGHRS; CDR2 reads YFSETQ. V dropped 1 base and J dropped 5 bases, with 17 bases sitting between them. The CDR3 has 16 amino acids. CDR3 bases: TGCGCCAGCAGCTTGTTGGGGGGGCTACCCGGAGATACGCAGTATTTT. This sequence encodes CASSLLGGLPGDTQYF.

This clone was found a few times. As DNA, the CDR3 is TGCGCCAGCAGTGAGGGGACTAGCGGGGGGAGGCAGTTCTTC. Its protein is CASSEGTSGGRQFF. The chain has TRBV10-1 and TRBJ2-1; TRBD2 matches 15 bases. Germline-derived CDR1 and CDR2 are WNHNN and SYGVQD (reference sequence). This CDR3 is built from 14 residues. The V and J ends lost 2 bases and 12 bases, in that order; junction bases with no gene match: 2.

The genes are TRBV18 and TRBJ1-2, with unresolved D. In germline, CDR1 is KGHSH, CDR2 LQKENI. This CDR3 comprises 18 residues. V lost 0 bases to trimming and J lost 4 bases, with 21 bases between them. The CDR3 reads CASSPPGRWMMGFYGYTF. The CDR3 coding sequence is TGTGCCAGCTCACCACCGGGGAGGTGGATGATGGGGTTCTATGGCTACACCTTC.

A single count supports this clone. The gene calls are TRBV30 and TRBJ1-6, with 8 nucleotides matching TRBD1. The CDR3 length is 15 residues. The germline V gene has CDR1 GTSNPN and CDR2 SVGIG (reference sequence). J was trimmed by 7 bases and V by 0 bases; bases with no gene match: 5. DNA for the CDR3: TGTGCCTGGAGTGTAGCGGACAGGGTGAATTCACCCCTCCACTTT. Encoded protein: CAWSVADRVNSPLHF.

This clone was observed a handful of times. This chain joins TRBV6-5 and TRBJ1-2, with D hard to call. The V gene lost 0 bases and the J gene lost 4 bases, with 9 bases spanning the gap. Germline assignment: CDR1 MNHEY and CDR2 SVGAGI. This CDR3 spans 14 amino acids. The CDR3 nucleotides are TGTGCCAGCAGTTACTCCACGACAAGCTATGGCTACACCTTC. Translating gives CASSYSTTSYGYTF.